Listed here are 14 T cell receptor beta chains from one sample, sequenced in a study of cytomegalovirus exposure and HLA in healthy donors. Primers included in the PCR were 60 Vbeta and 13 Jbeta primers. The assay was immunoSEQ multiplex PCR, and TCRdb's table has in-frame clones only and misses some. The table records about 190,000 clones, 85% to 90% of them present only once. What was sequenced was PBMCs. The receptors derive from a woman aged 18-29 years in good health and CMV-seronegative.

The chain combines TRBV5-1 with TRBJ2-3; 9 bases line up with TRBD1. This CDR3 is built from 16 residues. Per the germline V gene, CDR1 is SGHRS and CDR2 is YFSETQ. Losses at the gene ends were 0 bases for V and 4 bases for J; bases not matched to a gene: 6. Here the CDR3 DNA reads TGCGCCAGCAGCTTGGGACGGACAGGGGACGCAGATACGCAGTATTTT. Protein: CASSLGRTGDADTQYF.

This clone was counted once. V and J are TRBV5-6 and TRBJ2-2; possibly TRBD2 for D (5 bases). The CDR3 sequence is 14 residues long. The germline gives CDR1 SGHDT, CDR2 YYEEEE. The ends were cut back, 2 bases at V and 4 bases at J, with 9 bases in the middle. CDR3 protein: CASSFRLATGELFF. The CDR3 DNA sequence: TGTGCCAGCAGCTTTAGGCTAGCCACCGGGGAGCTGTTTTTT.

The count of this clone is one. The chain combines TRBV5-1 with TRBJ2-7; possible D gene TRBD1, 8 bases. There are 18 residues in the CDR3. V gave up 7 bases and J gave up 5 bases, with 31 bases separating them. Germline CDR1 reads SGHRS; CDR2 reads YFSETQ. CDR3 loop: CASRGAGGLTRVVHEQYF. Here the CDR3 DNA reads TGCGCCAGCCGGGGGGCAGGGGGCCTAACCCGGGTAGTCCACGAGCAGTACTTC.

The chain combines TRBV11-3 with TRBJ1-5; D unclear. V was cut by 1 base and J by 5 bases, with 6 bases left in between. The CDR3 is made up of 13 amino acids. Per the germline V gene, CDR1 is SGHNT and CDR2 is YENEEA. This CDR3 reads CASSLAEDQPQHF. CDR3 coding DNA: TGTGCCAGCAGCTTAGCGGAGGATCAGCCCCAGCATTTT. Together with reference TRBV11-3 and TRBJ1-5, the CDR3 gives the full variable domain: EAGVVQSPRYKIIEKKQPVAFWCNPISGHNTLYWYLQNLGQGPELLIRYENEEAVDDSQLPKDRFSAERLKGVDSTLKIQPAELGDSAVYLCASSLAEDQPQHFGDGTRLSIL.

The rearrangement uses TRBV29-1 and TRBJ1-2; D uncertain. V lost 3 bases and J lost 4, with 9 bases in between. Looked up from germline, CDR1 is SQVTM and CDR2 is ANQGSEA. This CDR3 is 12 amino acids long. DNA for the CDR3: TGCAGCGTTGAGGGAGGAAGCTATGGCTACACCTTC. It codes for CSVEGGSYGYTF. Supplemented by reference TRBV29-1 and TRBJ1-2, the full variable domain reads SAVISQKPSRDICQRGTSLTIQCQVDSQVTMMFWYRQQPGQSLTLIATANQGSEATYESGFVIDKFPISRPNLTFSTLTVSNMSPEDSSIYLCSVEGGSYGYTFGSGTRLTVV.

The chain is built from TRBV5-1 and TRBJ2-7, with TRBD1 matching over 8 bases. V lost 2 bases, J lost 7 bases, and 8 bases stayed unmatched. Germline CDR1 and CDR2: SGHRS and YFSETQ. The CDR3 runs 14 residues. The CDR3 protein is CASSLMQGAGEQYF. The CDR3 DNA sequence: TGCGCCAGCAGCTTAATGCAGGGGGCAGGAGAGCAGTACTTC.

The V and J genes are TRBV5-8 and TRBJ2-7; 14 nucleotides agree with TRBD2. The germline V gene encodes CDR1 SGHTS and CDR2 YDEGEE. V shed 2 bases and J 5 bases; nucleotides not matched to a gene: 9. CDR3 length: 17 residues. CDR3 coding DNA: TGTGCCAGCAGCTTTTTGACTAGCGGGAGGGGGGAAGACGAGCAGTACTTC. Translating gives CASSFLTSGRGEDEQYF.

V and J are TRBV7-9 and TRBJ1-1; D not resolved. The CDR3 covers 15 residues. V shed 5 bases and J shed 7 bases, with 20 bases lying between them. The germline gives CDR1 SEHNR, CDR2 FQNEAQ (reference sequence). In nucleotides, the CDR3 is TGTGCCAGCAGCCCTGAGAACCAGACCCCGGGTGAAGCTTTCTTT. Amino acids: CASSPENQTPGEAFF.

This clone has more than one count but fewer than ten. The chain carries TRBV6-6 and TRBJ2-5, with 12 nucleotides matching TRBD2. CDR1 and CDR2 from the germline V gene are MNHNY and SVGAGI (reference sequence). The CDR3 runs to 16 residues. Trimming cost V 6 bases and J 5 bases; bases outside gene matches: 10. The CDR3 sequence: CASRDPTSGGQETQYF. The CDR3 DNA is TGTGCCAGCAGAGACCCGACTAGCGGGGGCCAGGAGACCCAGTACTTC.

The CDR3 loop reads CASSVRAVIYGYTF. The CDR3 nucleotides read TGTGCCAGTAGTGTACGTGCGGTTATCTATGGCTACACCTTC. The rearrangement uses TRBV19 and TRBJ1-2, with D hard to call. There are 14 residues in the CDR3. Germline V lookup: CDR1 LNHDA, CDR2 SQIVND (reference sequence). Trimming left V 5 bases short and J 4 bases short, with 14 bases between.

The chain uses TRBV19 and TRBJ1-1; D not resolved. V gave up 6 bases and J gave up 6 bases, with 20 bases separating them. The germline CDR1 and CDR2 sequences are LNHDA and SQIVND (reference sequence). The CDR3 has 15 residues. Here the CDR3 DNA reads TGTGCCAGTAGCCTCATTTGGGTACCTAGCGCTGAAGCTTTCTTT. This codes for CASSLIWVPSAEAFF.

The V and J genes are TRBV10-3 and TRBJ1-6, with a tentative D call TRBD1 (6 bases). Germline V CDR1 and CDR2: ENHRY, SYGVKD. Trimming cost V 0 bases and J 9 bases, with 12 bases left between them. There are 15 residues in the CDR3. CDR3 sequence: CAISESQGSVSPLHF. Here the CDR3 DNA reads TGTGCCATCAGTGAGTCACAGGGCTCTGTTTCACCCCTCCACTTT.

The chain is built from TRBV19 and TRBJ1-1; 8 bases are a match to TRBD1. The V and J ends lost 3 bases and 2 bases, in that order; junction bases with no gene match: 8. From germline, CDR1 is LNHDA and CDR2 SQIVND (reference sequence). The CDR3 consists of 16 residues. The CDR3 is CASSILGTGDNTEAFF. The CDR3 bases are TGTGCCAGTAGTATCCTCGGGACAGGTGACAACACTGAAGCTTTCTTT.

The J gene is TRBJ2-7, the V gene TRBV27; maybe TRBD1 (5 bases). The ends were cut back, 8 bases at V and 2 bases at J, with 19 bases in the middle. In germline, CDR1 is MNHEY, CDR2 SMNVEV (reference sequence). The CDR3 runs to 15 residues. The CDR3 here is CASAKGAGDAYEQYF. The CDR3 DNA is TGTGCCAGCGCCAAAGGGGCAGGAGACGCCTACGAGCAGTACTTC.